This TCR beta chain was retrieved from a study of CD8 T cells in ankylosing spondylitis. TCRdb recomputed calls from the 5' RACE reads with MiXCR, one row per CDR3 protein. The sample holds about 36,000 distinct CDR3 sequences, 11% seen once. This CDR3 has 14 amino acids. CDR1 and CDR2 (germline): SEHNR, FQNEAQ (reference sequence). V was clipped by 5 bases and J by 2 bases; unmatched bases: 5. As regards this clonotype: Its antigen is unknown.

Study findings and constraints: Reported data indicate significant enrichment of disease-linked clones within matched ankylosing spondylitis synovial fluid.

This sequence joins TRBV7-9 and TRBJ2-7; 8 bases line up with TRBD2. The receptor was derived from a male donor with ankylosing spondylitis. Sequencing was carried out using synovial fluid, either unsorted or a sorted T cell fraction (not recorded which). The CDR3, as DNA: TGTGCCAGCAGCCTCAGCGGGGGAACCTACGAGCAGTACTTC. Its protein is CASSLSGGTYEQYF.